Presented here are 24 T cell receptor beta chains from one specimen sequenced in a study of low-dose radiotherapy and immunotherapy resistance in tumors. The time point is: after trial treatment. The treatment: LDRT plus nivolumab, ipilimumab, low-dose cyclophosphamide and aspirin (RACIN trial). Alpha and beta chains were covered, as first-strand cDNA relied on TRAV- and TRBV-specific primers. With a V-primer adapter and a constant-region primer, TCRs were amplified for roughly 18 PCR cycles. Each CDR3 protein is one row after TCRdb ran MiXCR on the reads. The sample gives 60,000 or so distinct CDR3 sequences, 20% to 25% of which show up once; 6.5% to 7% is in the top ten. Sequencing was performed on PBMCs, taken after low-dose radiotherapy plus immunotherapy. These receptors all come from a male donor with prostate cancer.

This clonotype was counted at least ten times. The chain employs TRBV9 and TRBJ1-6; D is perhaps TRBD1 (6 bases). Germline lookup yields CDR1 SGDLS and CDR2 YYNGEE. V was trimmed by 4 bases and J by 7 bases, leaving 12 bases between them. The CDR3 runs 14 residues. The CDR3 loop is CASSRDTLNSPLHF. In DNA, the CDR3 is TGTGCCAGCAGCCGGGACACCCTAAATTCACCCCTCCACTTT. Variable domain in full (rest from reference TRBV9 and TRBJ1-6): DSGVTQTPKHLITATGQRVTLRCSPRSGDLSVYWYQQSLDQGLQFLIQYYNGEERAKGNILERFSAQQFPDLHSELNLSSLELGDSALYFCASSRDTLNSPLHFGNGTRLTVT.

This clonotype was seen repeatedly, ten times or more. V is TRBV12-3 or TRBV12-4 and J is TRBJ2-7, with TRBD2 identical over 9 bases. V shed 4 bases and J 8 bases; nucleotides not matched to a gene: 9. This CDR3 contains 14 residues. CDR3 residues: CASSSWGLAQKQYF. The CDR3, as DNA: TGTGCCAGCAGTTCATGGGGACTAGCTCAGAAGCAGTACTTC.

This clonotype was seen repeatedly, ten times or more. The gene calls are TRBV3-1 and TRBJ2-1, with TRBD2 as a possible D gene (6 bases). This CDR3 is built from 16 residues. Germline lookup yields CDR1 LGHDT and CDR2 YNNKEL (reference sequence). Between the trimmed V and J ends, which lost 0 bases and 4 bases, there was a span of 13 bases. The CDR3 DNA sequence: TGTGCCAGCAGCCAAGATAGTGGCGGGGCGTACAATGAGCAGTTCTTC. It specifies CASSQDSGGAYNEQFF.

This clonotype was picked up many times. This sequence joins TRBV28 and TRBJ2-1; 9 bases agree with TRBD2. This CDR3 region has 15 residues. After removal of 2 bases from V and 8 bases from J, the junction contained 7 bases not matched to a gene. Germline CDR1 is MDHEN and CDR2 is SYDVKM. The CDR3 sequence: CASSLVVSGSYEQFF. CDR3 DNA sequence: TGTGCCAGCAGTTTAGTGGTTAGCGGGAGCTATGAGCAGTTCTTC.

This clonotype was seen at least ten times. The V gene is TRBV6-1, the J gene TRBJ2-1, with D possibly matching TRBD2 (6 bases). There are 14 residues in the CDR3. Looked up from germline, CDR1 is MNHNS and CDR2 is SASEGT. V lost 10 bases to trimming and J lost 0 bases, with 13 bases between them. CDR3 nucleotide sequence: TGTGCCACGGGGGTGGAGAGCTCCTACAATGAGCAGTTCTTC. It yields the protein CATGVESSYNEQFF.

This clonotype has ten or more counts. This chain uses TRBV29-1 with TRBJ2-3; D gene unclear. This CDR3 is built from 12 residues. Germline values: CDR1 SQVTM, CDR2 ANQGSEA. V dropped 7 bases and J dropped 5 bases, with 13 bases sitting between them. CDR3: CSGTTIGDTQYF. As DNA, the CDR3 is TGCAGCGGCACGACGATAGGAGATACGCAGTATTTT.

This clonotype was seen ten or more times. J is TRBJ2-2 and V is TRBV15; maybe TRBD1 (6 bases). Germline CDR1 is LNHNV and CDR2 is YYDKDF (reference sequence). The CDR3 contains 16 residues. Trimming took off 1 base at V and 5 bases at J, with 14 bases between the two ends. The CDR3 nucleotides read TGTGCCACCAGCAGAGGTTACGGGACACCAACCGGGGAGCTGTTTTTT. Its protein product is CATSRGYGTPTGELFF.

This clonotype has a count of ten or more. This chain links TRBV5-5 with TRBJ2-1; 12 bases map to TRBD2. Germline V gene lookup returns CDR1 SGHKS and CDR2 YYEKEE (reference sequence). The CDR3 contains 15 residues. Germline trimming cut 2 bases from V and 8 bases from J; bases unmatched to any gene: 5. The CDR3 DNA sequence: TGTGCCAGCAGCTTAGGACTAGCGGGATTTGATGAGCAGTTCTTC. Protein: CASSLGLAGFDEQFF.

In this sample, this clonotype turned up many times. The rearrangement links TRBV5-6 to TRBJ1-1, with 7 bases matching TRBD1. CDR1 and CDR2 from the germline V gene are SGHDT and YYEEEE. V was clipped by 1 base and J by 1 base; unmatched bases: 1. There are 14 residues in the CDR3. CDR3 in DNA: TGTGCCAGCAGCTTGACAGGGGAGAACACTGAAGCTTTCTTT. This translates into CASSLTGENTEAFF.

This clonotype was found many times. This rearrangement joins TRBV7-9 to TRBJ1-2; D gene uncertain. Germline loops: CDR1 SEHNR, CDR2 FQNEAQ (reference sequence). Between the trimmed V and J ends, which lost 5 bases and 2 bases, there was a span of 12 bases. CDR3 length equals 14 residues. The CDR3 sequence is CASSPRGENYGYTF. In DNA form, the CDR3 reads TGTGCCAGCAGCCCCCGTGGGGAGAACTATGGCTACACCTTC.

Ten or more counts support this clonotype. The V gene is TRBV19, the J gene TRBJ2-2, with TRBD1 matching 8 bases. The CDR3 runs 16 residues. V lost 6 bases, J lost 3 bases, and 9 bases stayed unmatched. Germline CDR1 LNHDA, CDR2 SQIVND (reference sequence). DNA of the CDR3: TGTGCCAGTAGCCCCGGACAGGGTCGGGACACCGGGGAGCTGTTTTTT. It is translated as CASSPGQGRDTGELFF.

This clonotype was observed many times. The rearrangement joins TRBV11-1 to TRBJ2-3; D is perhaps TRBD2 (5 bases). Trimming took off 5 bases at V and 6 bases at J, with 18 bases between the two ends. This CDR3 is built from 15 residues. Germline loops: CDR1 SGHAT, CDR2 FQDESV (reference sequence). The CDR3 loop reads CASSPRERSDDTQYF. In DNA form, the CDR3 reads TGTGCCAGCAGCCCACGTGAGCGTAGCGACGATACGCAGTATTTT.

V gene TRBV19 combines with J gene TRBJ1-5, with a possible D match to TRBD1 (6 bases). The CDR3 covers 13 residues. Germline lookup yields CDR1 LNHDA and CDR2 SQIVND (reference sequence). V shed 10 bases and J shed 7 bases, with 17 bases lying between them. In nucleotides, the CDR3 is TGTGCCACCAATAGGGGGTACAACCAGCCCCAGCATTTT. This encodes CATNRGYNQPQHF.

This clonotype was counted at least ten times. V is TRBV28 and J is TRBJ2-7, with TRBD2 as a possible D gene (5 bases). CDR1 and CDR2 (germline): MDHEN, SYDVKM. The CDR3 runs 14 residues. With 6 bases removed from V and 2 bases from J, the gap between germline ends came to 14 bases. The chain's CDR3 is CASRGVLTPYEQYF. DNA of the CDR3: TGTGCCAGCAGGGGAGTGTTAACCCCCTACGAGCAGTACTTC.

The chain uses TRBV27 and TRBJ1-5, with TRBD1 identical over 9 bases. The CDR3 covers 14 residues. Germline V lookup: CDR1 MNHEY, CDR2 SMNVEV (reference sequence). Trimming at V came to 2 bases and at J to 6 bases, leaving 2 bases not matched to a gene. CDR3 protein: CASSLETGGQPQHF. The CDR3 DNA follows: TGTGCCAGCAGTTTAGAGACAGGGGGTCAGCCCCAGCATTTT.

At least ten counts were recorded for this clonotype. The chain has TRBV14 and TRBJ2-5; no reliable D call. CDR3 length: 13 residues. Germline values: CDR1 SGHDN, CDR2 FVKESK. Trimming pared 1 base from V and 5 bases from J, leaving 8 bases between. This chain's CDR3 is CASSQGHVETQYF. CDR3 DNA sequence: TGTGCCAGCAGCCAAGGACATGTGGAGACCCAGTACTTC.

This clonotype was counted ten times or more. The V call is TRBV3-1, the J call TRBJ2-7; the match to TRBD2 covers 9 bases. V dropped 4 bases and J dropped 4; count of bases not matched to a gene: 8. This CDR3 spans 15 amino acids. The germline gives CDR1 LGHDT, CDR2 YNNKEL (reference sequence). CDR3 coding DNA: TGTGCCAGCAGCCGCCCGACTAGCGGCATATACGAGCAGTACTTC. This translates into CASSRPTSGIYEQYF.

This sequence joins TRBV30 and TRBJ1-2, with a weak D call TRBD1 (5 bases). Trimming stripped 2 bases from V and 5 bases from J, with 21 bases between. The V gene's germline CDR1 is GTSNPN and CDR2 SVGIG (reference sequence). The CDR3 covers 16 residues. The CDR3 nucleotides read TGTGCCTGGAGTCCAAGGCCAGGGCGGGGGGTTTATGGCTACACCTTC. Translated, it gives CAWSPRPGRGVYGYTF.

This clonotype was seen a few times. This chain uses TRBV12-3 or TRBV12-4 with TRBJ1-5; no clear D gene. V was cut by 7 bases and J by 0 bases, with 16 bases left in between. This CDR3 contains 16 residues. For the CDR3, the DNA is TGTGCCAGCACCTGGCCTGGGTGGTATAGCAATCAGCCCCAGCATTTT. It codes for CASTWPGWYSNQPQHF.

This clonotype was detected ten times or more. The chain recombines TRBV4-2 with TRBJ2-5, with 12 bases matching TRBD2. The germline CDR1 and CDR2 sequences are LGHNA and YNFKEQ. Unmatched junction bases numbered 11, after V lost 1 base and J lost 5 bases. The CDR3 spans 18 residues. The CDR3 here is CASSQVLASGGGRETQYF. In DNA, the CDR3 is TGTGCCAGCAGCCAAGTACTGGCTAGCGGGGGGGGTCGCGAGACCCAGTACTTC.

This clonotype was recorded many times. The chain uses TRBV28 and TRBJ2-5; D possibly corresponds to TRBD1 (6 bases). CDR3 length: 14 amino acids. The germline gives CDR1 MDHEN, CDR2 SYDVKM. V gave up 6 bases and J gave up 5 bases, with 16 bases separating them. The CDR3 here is CASRTTGNSETQYF. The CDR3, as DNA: TGTGCCAGCAGGACCACAGGGAATTCGGAGACCCAGTACTTC. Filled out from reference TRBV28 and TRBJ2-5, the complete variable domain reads DVKVTQSSRYLVKRTGEKVFLECVQDMDHENMFWYRQDPGLGLRLIYFSYDVKMKEKGDIPEGYSVSREKKERFSLILESASTNQTSMYLCASRTTGNSETQYFGPGTRLLVL.

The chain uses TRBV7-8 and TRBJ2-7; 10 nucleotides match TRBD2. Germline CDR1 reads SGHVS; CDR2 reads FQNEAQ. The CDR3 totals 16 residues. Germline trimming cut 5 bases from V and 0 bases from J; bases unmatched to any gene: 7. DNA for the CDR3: TGTGCCAGCAGCAGGGAGGGACTAGCGCTCTCCTACGAGCAGTACTTC. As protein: CASSREGLALSYEQYF.

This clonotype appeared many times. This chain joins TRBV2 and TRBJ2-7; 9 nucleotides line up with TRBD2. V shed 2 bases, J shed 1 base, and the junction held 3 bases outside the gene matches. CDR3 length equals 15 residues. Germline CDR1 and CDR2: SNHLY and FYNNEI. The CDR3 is CASSERLAVSYEQYF. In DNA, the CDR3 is TGTGCCAGCAGTGAAAGACTAGCGGTATCCTACGAGCAGTACTTC.

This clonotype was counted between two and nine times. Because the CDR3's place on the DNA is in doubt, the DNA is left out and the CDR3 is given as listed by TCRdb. The CDR3: CASSLRRTGPSNTGELFFF. The chain employs TRBV7-9 and TRBJ2-2; the table's TRBD1 call for D was not verified on the DNA. The CDR3 numbers 19 amino acids, ends counted. Germline V gives CDR1 SEHNR, CDR2 FQNEAQ (reference sequence).